This T cell receptor beta chain was retrieved from a study of blood T cell repertoires in COVID-19 (dated by TCRdb to 2020 to 2022). In the study overall: The collaborator samples originated in the United States, Italy and Spain and spanned the acute and convalescent phases of COVID-19. The material from the prospective study consisted of cDNA or gDNA derived from T cells, B-cell-depleted T cells, or PBMCs. The dataset comprised deeply sampled blood TCRbeta repertoires from subjects exposed to, actively infected with, or recovered from COVID-19. The repertoires were released in a freely available public database intended as a resource for research on the immune response to SARS-CoV-2. The samples were drawn from two sources: the first 160 participants of the ongoing ImmuneRACE study, and fewer than 1,500 subjects contributed by 6 global collaborators. The sample metadata nearly always contained a de-identified subject ID, COVID-19 status, age in years and sex. HLA class I and class II types, where available, came from metadata supplied by the sample provider rather than from assay-based typing. Overall results and qualifications from the work: The quantity of clinical and demographic metadata differed by source and by participant and was supplied without curation.

At one collaborating source in Seattle, patients were enrolled during active infection and were followed longitudinally through the course of disease. The collaborating institutions used their own protocols to collect whole blood in K2EDTA tubes. Collaborator samples were shipped for TCRbeta analysis as frozen whole blood, isolated PBMCs, or DNA extracted from either sample type. Comment on this clone: What this receptor recognizes is not known. No base quality values were provided; no much bigger clone lies one nucleotide off.

TCRbeta CDR3 regions were amplified from genomic DNA using the immunoSEQ Assay, a bias-controlled multiplex PCR. The authors' analysis ran thus. The number of nucleated cells in each sample was estimated from the amplification of reference gene primers within the assay. To quantify the absolute abundance of each unique TCRbeta CDR3 rearrangement, sequence reads were collapsed and filtered. For each sample, productive Simpson clonality was calculated by taking the square root of Simpson's diversity index across productive rearrangements. TCRdb stores this immuneACCESS table with in-frame sequences only. Part of the clones is absent; in the studies checked, under half of the shortfall reflects unresolved V genes, and no reason is known for the rest. V and J calls plus clone size are reproduced from that table; the DNA served to infer D and trimming. This sample has fewer than 400,000 clones in its table, and 89% of those were observed once. Jointly, the top ten make up approximately 1.8% of the sample.

CDR1 and CDR2 (SGHNT, YENEEA) derive from the germline V gene. Taken from cysteine to phenylalanine, the CDR3 has 14 residues. The DNA shown is the 42-base CDR3, in frame from base 1. V is clipped by 0 bases and J by 8 bases, and the sequence between their germline boundaries is 8 bases long. This chain joins TRBV11-3 to TRBJ1-6; a tentative D match to TRBD1 spans 5 bases. Sequencing was carried out using peripheral blood. The receptor comes from a woman aged 25 to 45 with COVID-19, enrolled during active disease. The encoded CDR3 is CASSLETEYSPLHF. The DNA is TGTGCCAGCAGCTTAGAGACAGAGTATTCACCCCTCCACTTT.